This entry lists 7 T cell receptor beta chains sequenced from one sample in a study of regulatory T cells in long-lasting Graves disease. Combining iRepertoire HTBI primers with Arm-PCR of CDR3 regions, the authors built TCR beta libraries. TCRdb recomputed calls from the multiplex PCR reads with MiXCR, one row per CDR3 protein. The table shows some 370,000 distinct CDR3 sequences, with roughly 25% occurring only once. The time point: persistent/refractory GD, antithyroid drugs over 5 years with positive TRAb. Following extraction of RNA from PBMCs, that RNA was used to make the TCR library. Here the sequenced sample was peripheral blood mononuclear cells (PBMCs), taken when the disease was refractory, from a patient treated with antithyroid drugs. These receptors were taken from a woman aged 40 to 50 with Graves disease.

This clonotype was seen at least ten times. The chain employs TRBV11-2 and TRBJ2-5; the match to TRBD2 covers 8 bases. The CDR3 length is 19 residues. The germline V gene encodes CDR1 SGHAT and CDR2 FQNNGV. V shed 4 bases and J 1 base; nucleotides not matched to a gene: 17. In nucleotides, the CDR3 is TGTGCCAGCAGCTCCTATACTAGCGGAAGCCGGATAACCCAAGAGACCCAGTACTTC. It specifies CASSSYTSGSRITQETQYF.

This chain connects TRBV11-2 to TRBJ2-7; the D gene is possibly TRBD1 (5 bases). This CDR3 has 12 amino acids. Germline V gene data show CDR1 as SGHAT and CDR2 as FQNNGV. With 4 bases removed from V and 5 bases from J, the gap between germline ends came to 9 bases. Written as DNA, the CDR3 is TGTGCCAGCAGCTACCCGACAGACGAGCAGTACTTC. Protein sequence: CASSYPTDEQYF.

Of note for this clonotype: A clone one base away is much larger, so this may be a read error. The chain recombines TRBV28 with TRBJ2-6; TRBD1 might be the D (5 bases). Looked up from germline, CDR1 is MDHEN and CDR2 is SYDVKM. The CDR3 totals 15 residues. The CDR3 here is CASSLTGIGASVLTF. The CDR3, as DNA: TGTGCCAGCAGTTTAACCGGAATAGGGGCCAGCGTCCTGACTTTC.

In its sample, this clonotype was seen many times. The genes are TRBV12-3 or TRBV12-4 and TRBJ1-2, with D uncertain. The germline V and J ends were trimmed by 6 bases and 4 bases, with 12 bases remaining between them. The CDR3 totals 13 residues. CDR3 DNA: TGTGCCAGCAGCTGGGTAGACTTCTATGGCTACACCTTC. This translates into CASSWVDFYGYTF.

This clonotype turned up a few times. The V call is TRBV5-5, the J call TRBJ1-1; maybe TRBD1 (6 bases). The V end was cut by 0 bases, the J end by 7 bases, with 34 bases between. The CDR3 runs to 21 residues. Per the germline V gene, CDR1 is SGHKS and CDR2 is YYEKEE (reference sequence). Here the CDR3 DNA reads TGTGCCAGCAGCTTGGAACTGGTCTGGGGACACCCATTAATAAGGGGGGATGAAGCTTTCTTT. Residues: CASSLELVWGHPLIRGDEAFF.

The CDR3 DNA follows: TGTGCCTGGAGTTTGGGCCCTACGGACGAAGTCCGGACCCAGTACTTC. It yields the protein CAWSLGPTDEVRTQYF. This chain links TRBV30 with TRBJ2-5; D remains unclear. V was shortened by 2 bases and J by 7 bases, with 23 bases between the two germline ends. The germline V gene encodes CDR1 GTSNPN and CDR2 SVGIG (reference sequence). The CDR3 has 16 residues.

This clonotype was detected only a few times. The V gene is TRBV7-6, the J gene TRBJ2-5; 8 bases fit TRBD2. CDR1 is SGHVS and CDR2 is FNYEAQ in the germline V gene. Trimming cost V 5 bases and J 5 bases; bases outside gene matches: 7. This CDR3 is built from 14 residues. CDR3: CASSKRGGFETQYF. CDR3 DNA: TGTGCCAGCAGCAAACGGGGGGGGTTTGAGACCCAGTACTTC.